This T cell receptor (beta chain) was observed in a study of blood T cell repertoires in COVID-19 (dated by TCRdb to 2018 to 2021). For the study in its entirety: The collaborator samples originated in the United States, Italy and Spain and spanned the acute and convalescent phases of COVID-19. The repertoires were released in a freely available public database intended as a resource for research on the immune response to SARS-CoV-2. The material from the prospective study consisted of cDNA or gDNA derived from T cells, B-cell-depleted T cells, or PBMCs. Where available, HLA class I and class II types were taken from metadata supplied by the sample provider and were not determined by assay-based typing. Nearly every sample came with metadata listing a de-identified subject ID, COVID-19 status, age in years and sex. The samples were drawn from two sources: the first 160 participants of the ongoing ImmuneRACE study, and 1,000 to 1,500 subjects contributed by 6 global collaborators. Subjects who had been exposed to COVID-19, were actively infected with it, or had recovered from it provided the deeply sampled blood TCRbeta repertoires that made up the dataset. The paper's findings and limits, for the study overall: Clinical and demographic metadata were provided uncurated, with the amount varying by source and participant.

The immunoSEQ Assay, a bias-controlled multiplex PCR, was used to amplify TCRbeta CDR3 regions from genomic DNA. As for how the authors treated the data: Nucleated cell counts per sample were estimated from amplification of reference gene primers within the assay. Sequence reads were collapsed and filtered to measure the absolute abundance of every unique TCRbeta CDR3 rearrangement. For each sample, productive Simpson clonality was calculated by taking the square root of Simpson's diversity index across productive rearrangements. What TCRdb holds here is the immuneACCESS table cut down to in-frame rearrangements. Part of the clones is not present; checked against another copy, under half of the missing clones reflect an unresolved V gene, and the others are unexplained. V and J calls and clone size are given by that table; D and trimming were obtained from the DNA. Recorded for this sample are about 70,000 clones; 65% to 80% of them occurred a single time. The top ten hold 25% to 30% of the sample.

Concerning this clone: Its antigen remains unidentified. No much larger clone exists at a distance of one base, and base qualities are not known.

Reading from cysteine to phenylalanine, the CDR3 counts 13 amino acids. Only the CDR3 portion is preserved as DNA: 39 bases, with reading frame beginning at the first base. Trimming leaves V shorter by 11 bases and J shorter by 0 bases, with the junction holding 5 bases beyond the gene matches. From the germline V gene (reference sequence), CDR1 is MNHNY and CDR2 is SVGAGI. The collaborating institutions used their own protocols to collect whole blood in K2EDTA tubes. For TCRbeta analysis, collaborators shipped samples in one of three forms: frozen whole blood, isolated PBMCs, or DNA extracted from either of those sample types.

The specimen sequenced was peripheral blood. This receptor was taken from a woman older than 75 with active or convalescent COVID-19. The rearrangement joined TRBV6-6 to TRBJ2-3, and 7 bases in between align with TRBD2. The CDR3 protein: CAGGGSSTDTQYF. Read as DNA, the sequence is TGTGCCGGGGGGGGGTCTAGCACAGATACGCAGTATTTT.